Below are 8 T cell receptor beta chains sequenced from a single sample in a study of cytomegalovirus exposure and HLA in healthy donors. Assay: immunoSEQ multiplex PCR; the TCRdb copy retains only in-frame clones and omits some. In the table there are under 300,000 clones, 80% to 90% of which are singletons. Sequenced sample: PBMCs. These receptors were collected from a young woman in good health and CMV-seronegative.

The V and J genes are TRBV2 and TRBJ2-3; D may be TRBD2 (6 bases). CDR1 and CDR2 (germline): SNHLY, FYNNEI. The V gene lost 2 bases and the J gene lost 5 bases, with 11 bases spanning the gap. The CDR3 contains 14 residues. The CDR3 is CASSERQGGDTQYF. For the CDR3, the DNA is TGTGCCAGCAGTGAAAGGCAGGGAGGAGATACGCAGTATTTT.

The chain joins TRBV10-3 to TRBJ2-7; D not resolved. Germline CDR1 and CDR2: ENHRY and SYGVKD. This CDR3 comprises 15 residues. V gave up 4 bases and J gave up 0 bases, with 13 bases separating them. CDR3 nucleotide sequence: TGTGCCATCAGTGGAGGAGCGACGAGCTCCTACGAGCAGTACTTC. Translating it yields CAISGGATSSYEQYF.

V and J are TRBV19 and TRBJ1-2; possibly TRBD1 for D (5 bases). Trimming took off 5 bases at V and 4 bases at J, with 14 bases between the two ends. The CDR3 length is 14 residues. Germline V CDR1 and CDR2: LNHDA, SQIVND (reference sequence). This chain's CDR3 is CASSAGGVTYGYTF. The CDR3 coding sequence is TGTGCCAGTAGTGCCGGAGGGGTAACCTATGGCTACACCTTC.

This rearrangement joins TRBV7-2 to TRBJ2-7; maybe TRBD1 (6 bases). Per the germline V gene, CDR1 is SGHTA and CDR2 is FQGNSA. The CDR3 runs to 13 residues. Deletions cut 1 base from V and 11 bases from J, with 15 bases between. In nucleotides, the CDR3 is TGTGCCAGCAGCTTAGGCCCTGACAGGAGAGAGTACTTC. Translating gives CASSLGPDRREYF.

The gene calls are TRBV5-4 and TRBJ2-1; TRBD1 is a possible D gene (5 bases). The CDR3 length is 14 residues. The V end was cut by 0 bases, the J end by 4 bases, with 8 bases between. Germline V lookup: CDR1 SGHNT, CDR2 YYREEE (reference sequence). The CDR3 is CASSLAAGYNEQFF. The CDR3 nucleotides read TGTGCCAGCAGCTTGGCAGCAGGGTACAATGAGCAGTTCTTC.

V gene TRBV5-1 combines with J gene TRBJ1-1, with D possibly TRBD1 on 6 matching bases. Trimming cost V 6 bases and J 1 base, with 13 bases left between them. The germline V gene encodes CDR1 SGHRS and CDR2 YFSETQ. The CDR3 is 14 residues long. CDR3 nucleotides: TGCGCCAGCACCTCAGGGGCGGGGAACACTGAAGCTTTCTTT. Translating it yields CASTSGAGNTEAFF.

A single count supports this clone. The chain recombines TRBV25-1 with TRBJ1-2; the match to TRBD1 covers 10 bases. The CDR3 consists of 14 residues. CDR1 and CDR2 from the germline V gene are MGHDK and SYGVNS. With 4 bases clipped from V and 5 bases from J, the junction kept 4 bases outside the gene matches. DNA of the CDR3: TGTGCCAGCAGTGCGGACAGGGGGAGGTATGGCTACACCTTC. Residues: CASSADRGRYGYTF.

The V and J genes are TRBV6-1 and TRBJ1-1; tentative D call: TRBD1 (6 bases). Germline assignment: CDR1 MNHNS and CDR2 SASEGT. The V gene lost 4 bases and the J gene lost 1 base, with 10 bases spanning the gap. CDR3 length: 14 residues. This chain's CDR3 is CASSGLQGNTEAFF. CDR3 nucleotide sequence: TGTGCCAGCAGTGGTCTACAGGGGAACACTGAAGCTTTCTTT.